This TCR beta chain was identified in a study of blood T cell repertoires in COVID-19. Study at large: T cells, B-cell-depleted T cells, or PBMCs supplied cDNA or gDNA.

As originally analysed: Reference gene primers were amplified, and this amplification served to estimate nucleated cell counts. Sequenced by immunoSEQ multiplex PCR; TCRdb stores in-frame clones only, minus some. The V and J calls and clone size come from that table; D and trimming were worked out from the DNA. The table shows roughly 88,000 clones, with 75% to 95% occurring only once. The sample taken for sequencing was peripheral blood. The sequence was collected from a woman aged 45-65 years in a cohort sampled during active COVID-19.

The CDR3 loop reads CATSRVDWEKRNNEQFF. Written as DNA, the CDR3 is TGTGCCACCAGCAGAGTGGATTGGGAGAAGAGGAACAATGAGCAGTTCTTC. The chain carries TRBV15 and TRBJ2-1; maybe TRBD2 (5 bases). Trimming cost V 1 base and J 5 bases, with 18 bases left between them. From germline, CDR1 is LNHNV and CDR2 YYDKDF (reference sequence). The CDR3 extends over 17 amino acids.